A single sample is the source of the 32 T cell receptor beta chains below, sequenced in a study of blood T cell repertoires in COVID-19. TCRdb keeps only in-frame clones here, not all; method: immunoSEQ multiplex PCR. The sample shows tens of thousands of clones, 85% of them seen only once. Sequenced input: peripheral blood. The receptors originated from a woman between 70 and 85 years old in a cohort sampled during active COVID-19.

CDR3 DNA sequence: TGTGCCAGCAGTCGAGGGACTAGTCGAGGGGAGCTGTTTTTT. This gives the protein CASSRGTSRGELFF. The genes are TRBV6-5 and TRBJ2-2; 8 positions agree with TRBD2. CDR1 is MNHEY, CDR2 SVGAGI, per germline. V lost 5 bases and J lost 8; bases outside the gene matches: 7. The CDR3 has 14 amino acids.

The chain couples TRBV7-2 to TRBJ1-4; TRBD1 agrees at 7 bases. The CDR3 is 14 amino acids. Germline lookup yields CDR1 SGHTA and CDR2 FQGNSA. V trimming: 1 base; J trimming: 8 bases; junction bases outside the gene matches: 4. The CDR3 nucleotides are TGTGCCAGCAGCTTAGTGGGACAGATCGAAAAACTGTTTTTT. It specifies CASSLVGQIEKLFF.

This clone is labeled as medium-sized. This chain links TRBV11-2 with TRBJ2-5; maybe TRBD2 (6 bases). The ends were cut back, 5 bases at V and 5 bases at J, with 18 bases in the middle. Per the germline V gene, CDR1 is SGHAT and CDR2 is FQNNGV. CDR3 size: 15 residues. CDR3 protein: CASSEGIREDETQYF. In nucleotides, the CDR3 is TGTGCCAGCAGCGAAGGGATCAGGGAGGACGAGACCCAGTACTTC.

The chain recombines TRBV9 with TRBJ1-3; possibly TRBD1 for D (5 bases). V was cut by 3 bases and J by 2 bases, with 15 bases left in between. CDR1 is SGDLS and CDR2 is YYNGEE in the germline V gene. This CDR3 region has 16 residues. The CDR3 protein is CASSGRQRSAGNTIYF. The CDR3 region has the DNA TGTGCCAGCAGCGGTCGACAGCGATCTGCTGGAAACACCATATATTTT.

The genes are TRBV7-9 and TRBJ2-3; possibly TRBD2 for D (6 bases). The CDR3 totals 14 residues. The germline V gene encodes CDR1 SEHNR and CDR2 FQNEAQ (reference sequence). Trimming pared 5 bases from V and 3 bases from J, leaving 12 bases between. In DNA, the CDR3 is TGTGCCAGCAGCCCCGGGGGTGGGACAGATACGCAGTATTTT. Protein sequence: CASSPGGGTDTQYF.

This clone was found a few times. This chain joins TRBV18 and TRBJ2-1; tentative D call: TRBD2 (6 bases). Deletions cut 3 bases from V and 9 bases from J, with 12 bases between. In germline, CDR1 is KGHSH, CDR2 LQKENI. The CDR3 totals 13 residues. CDR3 nucleotides: TGTGCCAGCTCACCGAGGAGGGGCGGTGAGCAGTTCTTC. Encoded protein: CASSPRRGGEQFF.

This clone has more than one count but fewer than ten. The V gene is TRBV28, the J gene TRBJ2-1, with 10 positions matching TRBD2. The CDR3 is made up of 14 amino acids. V was clipped by 3 bases and J by 8 bases; unmatched bases: 4. CDR1 and CDR2 from the germline V gene are MDHEN and SYDVKM. As DNA, the CDR3 is TGTGCCAGCAGTTTGGCGAGCGGGAGGGATGAGCAGTTCTTC. This encodes CASSLASGRDEQFF.

This clone was seen a handful of times. The chain joins TRBV7-9 to TRBJ1-1; a weak D match, TRBD1 (5 bases). The CDR3 is made up of 13 amino acids. Germline CDR1 is SEHNR and CDR2 is FQNEAQ (reference sequence). Trimming shortened V by 6 bases and J by 1 base, and 9 bases separated the two germline ends. The CDR3 loop is CASRRGANTEAFF. CDR3 nucleotide sequence: TGTGCCAGCAGAAGGGGCGCGAACACTGAAGCTTTCTTT.

The chain carries TRBV2 and TRBJ1-2; D perhaps matches TRBD1 (5 bases). The V gene lost 7 bases and the J gene lost 4 bases, with 10 bases spanning the gap. This CDR3 is 12 amino acids long. Germline V gene data show CDR1 as SNHLY and CDR2 as FYNNEI. The chain's CDR3 is CASKRQSYGYTF. The CDR3 DNA reads TGTGCCAGCAAGAGACAGTCCTATGGCTACACCTTC.

The chain joins TRBV11-2 to TRBJ1-5, with 7 nucleotides matching TRBD1. The junction had 6 bases not matched to a gene; V was cut back by 5 bases and J by 5 bases. CDR1 and CDR2 from the germline V gene are SGHAT and FQNNGV. The CDR3 is 14 residues long. The CDR3 DNA reads TGTGCCAGCAGCCTGACAGGGTCGGATCAGCCCCAGCATTTT. It is translated as CASSLTGSDQPQHF.

The rearrangement uses TRBV18 and TRBJ2-2; 11 nucleotides agree with TRBD1. Losses at the gene ends were 3 bases for V and 6 bases for J; bases not matched to a gene: 0. From germline, CDR1 is KGHSH and CDR2 LQKENI. The CDR3 sequence is 14 residues long. The CDR3 loop is CASSPGQGAGELFF. The DNA for the CDR3 is TGTGCCAGCTCACCGGGACAGGGGGCCGGGGAGCTGTTTTTT. The full variable domain, with the rest looked up from reference TRBV18 and TRBJ2-2, is NAGVMQNPRHLVRRRGQEARLRCSPMKGHSHVYWYRQLPEEGLKFMVYLQKENIIDESGMPKERFSAEFPKEGPSILRIQQVVRGDSAAYFCASSPGQGAGELFFGEGSRLTVL.

The V call is TRBV27, the J call TRBJ1-2, with unresolved D. Germline V gives CDR1 MNHEY, CDR2 SMNVEV (reference sequence). The CDR3 is 14 amino acids. Trimming removed 6 bases from V and 2 bases from J, with 13 bases in between. CDR3 nucleotides: TGTGCCAGCAGCCGGGGTAGTCGGAACTATGGCTACACCTTC. Translating it yields CASSRGSRNYGYTF.

V usage is TRBV10-2 and J usage is TRBJ1-1; tentatively, D is TRBD1 (6 bases). This CDR3 is built from 13 residues. CDR1 is WSHSY, CDR2 SAAADI, per germline. V lost 5 bases, J lost 7 bases, and 14 bases lay in between. DNA of the CDR3: TGCGCCAGCAGTCCACAGGAAGGGGGTGAAGCTTTCTTT. Translated, it gives CASSPQEGGEAFF.

This CDR3 is CASSLGQTIDTQYF. The CDR3 DNA reads as TGCGCCAGCAGCTTGGGACAGACAATAGATACGCAGTATTTT. The rearrangement links TRBV5-1 to TRBJ2-3; maybe TRBD1 (5 bases). V lost 0 bases and J 5 bases, leaving 10 bases between the germline ends. Looked up from germline, CDR1 is SGHRS and CDR2 is YFSETQ. The CDR3 extends over 14 amino acids.

The chain couples TRBV18 to TRBJ2-2; 10 nucleotides line up with TRBD1. This CDR3 region has 17 residues. V dropped 3 bases and J dropped 2; count of bases not matched to a gene: 6. Germline V lookup: CDR1 KGHSH, CDR2 LQKENI. CDR3 in DNA: TGTGCCAGCTCACCCCAGGGACAGGGGACAAACACCGGGGAGCTGTTTTTT. It specifies CASSPQGQGTNTGELFF.

CDR3 sequence (DNA): TGTGCCAGCAGCCAAGATCCGGGGAGTAGGAATGAGCAGTTCTTC. Its translation: CASSQDPGSRNEQFF. The chain employs TRBV3-1 (or the pseudogene TRBV3-2) and TRBJ2-1; D might be TRBD2 (5 bases). The germline CDR1 and CDR2 sequences are LGHDT and YNNKEL (reference sequence). V lost 0 bases and J 7 bases, leaving 13 bases between the germline ends. The CDR3 contains 15 residues.

The chain joins TRBV11-2 to TRBJ2-1, with unresolved D. Trimming pared 1 base from V and 3 bases from J, leaving 13 bases between. CDR1 is SGHAT and CDR2 is FQNNGV in the germline V gene. The CDR3 spans 16 residues. The CDR3 here is CASSLGIHQLYNEQFF. In DNA, the CDR3 is TGTGCCAGCAGCTTAGGTATTCACCAACTCTACAATGAGCAGTTCTTC. Full variable domain (missing parts from reference TRBV11-2 and TRBJ2-1): EAGVAQSPRYKIIEKRQSVAFWCNPISGHATLYWYQQILGQGPKLLIQFQNNGVVDDSQLPKDRFSAERLKGVDSTLKIQPAKLEDSAVYLCASSLGIHQLYNEQFFGPGTRLTVL.

The chain employs TRBV7-2 and TRBJ2-2; D is perhaps TRBD2 (7 bases). The germline V and J ends were trimmed by 5 bases and 4 bases, with 17 bases remaining between them. The germline V gene has CDR1 SGHTA and CDR2 FQGNSA. The CDR3 runs to 16 residues. The CDR3 DNA sequence: TGTGCCAGCAGCCCACCCCCAGGGGAGGGCACCGGGGAGCTGTTTTTT. It codes for CASSPPPGEGTGELFF.

The rearrangement uses TRBV27 and TRBJ2-1; maybe TRBD2 (7 bases). The V end was cut by 5 bases, the J end by 7 bases, with 15 bases between. CDR1 is MNHEY, CDR2 SMNVEV, per germline (reference sequence). This CDR3 is built from 14 residues. The CDR3 sequence is CASSVGGARNEQFF. CDR3 in DNA: TGTGCCAGCAGTGTTGGGGGGGCGCGTAATGAGCAGTTCTTC.

The chain uses TRBV5-4 and TRBJ2-5, with D possibly matching TRBD2 (6 bases). Germline lookup yields CDR1 SGHNT and CDR2 YYREEE (reference sequence). V lost 4 bases and J lost 0, with 13 bases in between. The CDR3 extends over 15 amino acids. The CDR3 loop is CASSADSGYQETQYF. The CDR3 DNA is TGTGCCAGCAGCGCCGACAGCGGGTACCAAGAGACCCAGTACTTC.

The V call is TRBV30, the J call TRBJ2-7; possible D gene TRBD2, 7 bases. Trimming left V 6 bases short and J 3 bases short, with 15 bases between. Germline CDR1 GTSNPN, CDR2 SVGIG (reference sequence). The CDR3 loop spans 13 amino acids. Here the CDR3 reads CACPGEGVYEQYF. The CDR3, as DNA: TGTGCCTGCCCAGGGGAGGGCGTCTACGAGCAGTACTTC.

The V call is TRBV7-2, the J call TRBJ2-1, with 7 bases that match TRBD2. CDR3 length equals 15 residues. The J segment lost 5 bases and the V segment lost 5 bases, leaving 9 bases of the junction unmatched. Germline CDR1 and CDR2: SGHTA and FQGNSA. In DNA form, the CDR3 reads TGTGCCAGCAGCCCCCGGGACTACAGGAACAATGAGCAGTTCTTC. This encodes CASSPRDYRNNEQFF.

This chain connects TRBV21-1 to TRBJ2-1; the DNA was not compared with TRBD1, the D call given in the table. TRBV21-1 is shown as a pseudogene. The CDR3 is 16 amino acids. The CDR3 loop is CASSKGAQGWGNEQFF. The CDR3 DNA is TGTGCCAGCAGCAAAGGGGCACAGGGCTGGGGGAATGAGCAGTTCTTC.

This chain connects TRBV30 to TRBJ2-1; 7 nucleotides line up with TRBD1. V lost 1 base, J lost 9 bases, and 9 bases stayed unmatched. The germline CDR1 and CDR2 sequences are GTSNPN and SVGIG (reference sequence). The CDR3 spans 14 residues. The CDR3 coding sequence is TGTGCCTGGAGTGCCCTTAGGGGGCTGGTTGAGCAGTTCTTC. This sequence encodes CAWSALRGLVEQFF.

This chain joins TRBV4-1 and TRBJ2-3; 7 bases agree with TRBD1. V lost 1 base to trimming and J lost 2 bases; unmatched junction nucleotides: 3. Germline CDR1 reads MGHRA; CDR2 reads YSYEKL. The CDR3 runs 15 residues. The CDR3 protein is CASSQVQGNTDTQYF. DNA for the CDR3: TGCGCCAGCAGCCAAGTACAGGGGAACACAGATACGCAGTATTTT.

The sample holds one count of this clone. J is TRBJ2-2 and V is TRBV19; no clear D. The CDR3 has 14 amino acids. The V end was cut by 4 bases, the J end by 1 base, with 7 bases between. Germline-derived CDR1 and CDR2 are LNHDA and SQIVND (reference sequence). For the CDR3, the DNA is TGTGCCAGTAGTACACATCTGAACACCGGGGAGCTGTTTTTT. Its translation is CASSTHLNTGELFF. Full variable domain (rest looked up from reference TRBV19 and TRBJ2-2): DGGITQSPKYLFRKEGQNVTLSCEQNLNHDAMYWYRQDPGQGLRLIYYSQIVNDFQKGDIAEGYSVSREKKESFPLTVTSAQKNPTAFYLCASSTHLNTGELFFGEGSRLTVL.

This clone was detected only a few times. The rearrangement links TRBV5-6 to TRBJ2-7; 12 bases match TRBD1. This CDR3 has 16 residues. Germline CDR1 SGHDT, CDR2 YYEEEE. J lost 2 bases, V lost 1 base, and 4 bases had no gene match. In nucleotides, the CDR3 is TGTGCCAGCAGCTTGACGGGACAGGGGGCGCCCTACGAGCAGTACTTC. Translated, it gives CASSLTGQGAPYEQYF.

The chain carries TRBV5-1 and TRBJ1-1, with 10 bases fitting TRBD1. J gave up 4 bases and V 6 bases, and 9 bases lay outside the gene matches. Germline V gene data show CDR1 as SGHRS and CDR2 as YFSETQ. CDR3 length equals 15 residues. The CDR3 DNA reads as TGCGCCAGCAACGGACAGGGGGTCACGGGCACTGAAGCTTTCTTT. This translates into CASNGQGVTGTEAFF.

The chain couples TRBV10-1 to TRBJ1-1; D call uncertain. The CDR3 is 13 amino acids. Germline loops: CDR1 WNHNN, CDR2 SYGVQD (reference sequence). With 4 bases removed from V and 1 base from J, the gap between germline ends came to 7 bases. This chain's CDR3 is CASSGPGNTEAFF. DNA for the CDR3: TGCGCCAGCAGTGGGCCGGGGAACACTGAAGCTTTCTTT.

The chain recombines TRBV28 with TRBJ2-7; 13 bases match TRBD2. This CDR3 region has 16 residues. Germline V gene data show CDR1 as MDHEN and CDR2 as SYDVKM. V lost 6 bases, J lost 3 bases, and 8 bases stayed unmatched. The CDR3 sequence: CASRRGLAGVGYEQYF. Here the CDR3 DNA reads TGTGCCAGCAGAAGAGGACTAGCGGGAGTCGGCTACGAGCAGTACTTC. The variable domain in full, with the rest retrieved from reference TRBV28 and TRBJ2-7, is DVKVTQSSRYLVKRTGEKVFLECVQDMDHENMFWYRQDPGLGLRLIYFSYDVKMKEKGDIPEGYSVSREKKERFSLILESASTNQTSMYLCASRRGLAGVGYEQYFGPGTRLTVT.

The chain couples TRBV19 to TRBJ1-4, with 8 bases aligning to TRBD1. Germline lookup yields CDR1 LNHDA and CDR2 SQIVND (reference sequence). After removal of 5 bases from V and 4 bases from J, the junction contained 6 bases not matched to a gene. CDR3 size: 15 residues. In DNA form, the CDR3 reads TGTGCCAGTAGTCTAAGACAGGGGAATAATGAAAAACTGTTTTTT. Translation gives CASSLRQGNNEKLFF.

The rearrangement uses TRBV5-4 and TRBJ2-7; D call uncertain. Germline lookup yields CDR1 SGHNT and CDR2 YYREEE (reference sequence). The CDR3 extends over 16 amino acids. Trimming stripped 0 bases from V and 0 bases from J, with 13 bases between. The CDR3 DNA sequence: TGTGCCAGCAGCTTGGCCACCCTCGGAGACTCCTACGAGCAGTACTTC. Its translation is CASSLATLGDSYEQYF.